This T cell receptor beta chain was recovered during a study of TIL therapy for anti-PD-1-resistant metastatic lung cancer. Study details: Most patients had lung adenocarcinoma.

With V trimmed by 4 bases and J by 0 bases, 6 bases remained unmatched. The CDR3 is 16 residues long. Germline V gene lookup returns CDR1 SGHNT and CDR2 YYREEE (reference sequence). Sequencing used immunoSEQ v3. Measured with immunoSEQ multiplex PCR; TCRdb has only the in-frame clones, and not every one. The sample gives 50,000 or so clones, 70% to 80% of which show up once; about 5% is in the top ten. Time point: pre-treatment sample, taken before nivolumab and TIL therapy. Stage 4 NSCLC adults joined between 2017 and 2020. A remark on this clone: Its antigen remains unknown.

General observations from the study: Infused TIL clonotypes partially replaced the baseline blood repertoire, then decayed over months.

Sequencing was performed on blood, taken at baseline. This receptor was obtained from a woman between 30 and 79 years old with non-small cell lung cancer. The rearrangement uses TRBV5-4 and TRBJ2-2, with 7 bases identical to TRBD2. CDR3 amino acids: CASSPQLASNTGELFF. The CDR3 coding sequence is TGTGCCAGCAGCCCCCAACTAGCGTCGAACACCGGGGAGCTGTTTTTT.